The present TCR beta chain was sequenced within a study of cytomegalovirus exposure and HLA in healthy donors. Study as a whole: The study placed 80% to 90% of its 350 to 450 genotyped donors in the Caucasian-associated ancestry cluster. Study observations and caveats: According to a later analysis, most TCR beta chains associated with CMV appeared HLA-restricted.

The PCR employed 60 Vbeta primers together with 13 Jbeta primers. In the original processing: Later work found about 80 million unique TCR beta chains, with approximately 12 million shared. The assay was immunoSEQ multiplex PCR, and TCRdb's table has in-frame clones only and misses some. For V, J and clone size, that table is used; D and trimming come from the DNA. The data contain 200,000 to 300,000 clones, 70% to 90% of them singletons. Concerning this clone: Its antigen remains unidentified.

The V gene lost 5 bases and the J gene lost 4 bases, with 14 bases spanning the gap. The germline CDR1 and CDR2 sequences are SEHNR and FQNEAQ (reference sequence). This CDR3 contains 14 residues. This chain joins TRBV7-9 and TRBJ1-2; D may be TRBD1 (5 bases). The receptor was isolated from a woman in her forties in good health and CMV-seropositive. The material sequenced was PBMCs. The CDR3 reads CASSPLSDSYGYTF. The DNA of the CDR3 is TGTGCCAGCAGCCCATTATCTGACAGCTATGGCTACACCTTC.